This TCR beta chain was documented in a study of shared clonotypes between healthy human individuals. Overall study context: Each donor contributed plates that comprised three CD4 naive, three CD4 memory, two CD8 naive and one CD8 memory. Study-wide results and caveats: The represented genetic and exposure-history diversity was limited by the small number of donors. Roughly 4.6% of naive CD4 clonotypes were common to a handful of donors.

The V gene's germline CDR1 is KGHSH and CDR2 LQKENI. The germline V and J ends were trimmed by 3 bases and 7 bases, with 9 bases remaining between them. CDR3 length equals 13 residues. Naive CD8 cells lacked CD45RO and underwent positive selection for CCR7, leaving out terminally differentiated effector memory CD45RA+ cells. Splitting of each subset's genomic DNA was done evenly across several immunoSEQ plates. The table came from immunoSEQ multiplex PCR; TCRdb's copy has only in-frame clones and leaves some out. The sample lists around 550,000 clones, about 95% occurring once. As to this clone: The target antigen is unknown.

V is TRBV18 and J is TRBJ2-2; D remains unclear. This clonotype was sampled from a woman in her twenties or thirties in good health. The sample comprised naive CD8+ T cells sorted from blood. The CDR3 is CASSPPFFGELFF. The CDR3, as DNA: TGTGCCAGCTCACCCCCCTTTTTCGGGGAGCTGTTTTTT. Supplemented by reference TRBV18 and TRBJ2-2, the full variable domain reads NAGVMQNPRHLVRRRGQEARLRCSPMKGHSHVYWYRQLPEEGLKFMVYLQKENIIDESGMPKERFSAEFPKEGPSILRIQQVVRGDSAAYFCASSPPFFGELFFGEGSRLTVL.